A selection of T cell receptor beta chains follows, all from one sample in a study of blood T cells in healthy people across ages. TCRdb analysed the 5' RACE reads with MiXCR anew, one entry per CDR3 protein. The sample records over 700,000 distinct CDR3 sequences, approximately 25% being singletons. These data also featured in a second study, about T cells of mothers and their children.

Sequenced: blood. The receptors stem from a boy aged 5-17 years in good health. Each CDR3 is given with its conserved first and last residue. The D gene is left open where the match is weak. The size entry is marked missing in some rows and otherwise reads once, few, many or a size class.

cdr3_length | clone_size | d_call | j_call | v_call | cdr3_aa | cdr3_nt
12 | - | - | TRBJ2-1 | TRBV4-2 | CASSHPLDEQFF | TGTGCCAGCAGCCACCCGCTAGATGAGCAGTTCTTC
12 | few | TRBD1 | TRBJ1-5 | TRBV6-1 | CASTDRGQPQHF | TGTGCCAGCACTGACAGGGGTCAGCCCCAGCATTTT
17 | - | - | TRBJ2-7 | TRBV20-1 | CSAREGAAFSSIYEQYF | TGCAGTGCTAGGGAGGGGGCCGCGTTTTCGTCCATCTACGAGCAGTACTTC
16 | few | - | TRBJ2-1 | TRBV14 | CASSQVGGRVYNEQFF | TGTGCCAGCAGCCAAGTAGGGGGAAGGGTCTACAATGAGCAGTTCTTC
14 | few | TRBD1 | TRBJ2-7 | TRBV6-1 | CASRETGTGDKQYF | TGTGCCAGCAGAGAAACCGGGACAGGGGACAAGCAGTACTTC
15 | - | TRBD1 | TRBJ2-7 | TRBV9 | CASSVSPGQGAEQYF | TGTGCCAGCAGCGTATCACCGGGACAGGGCGCAGAGCAGTACTTC
14 | few | - | TRBJ2-7 | TRBV12-3/TRBV12-4 | CASSFLTGDYEQYF | TGTGCCAGCAGTTTTCTTACAGGAGACTACGAGCAGTACTTC
14 | many | - | TRBJ1-1 | TRBV9 | CASSPLGTSTEAFF | TGTGCCAGCAGCCCCCTGGGGACGAGTACTGAAGCTTTCTTT
13 | - | - | TRBJ1-2 | TRBV9 | CASSVAGNYGYTF | TGTGCCAGCAGCGTAGCTGGGAACTATGGCTACACCTTC
16 | - | TRBD1 | TRBJ2-5 | TRBV6-1 | CASKLSTGADQETQYF | TGTGCCAGCAAACTATCAACAGGGGCCGACCAAGAGACCCAGTACTTC
15 | few | - | TRBJ1-3 | TRBV9 | CASSVNPFSGNTIYF | TGTGCCAGCAGCGTTAACCCCTTCTCTGGAAACACCATATATTTT
13 | few | - | TRBJ1-1 | TRBV14 | CASSQELETEAFF | TGTGCCAGCAGCCAAGAATTGGAAACTGAAGCTTTCTTT
13 | few | - | TRBJ1-2 | TRBV12-3/TRBV12-4 | CASSGTSNYGYTF | TGTGCCAGCAGCGGGACCTCTAACTATGGCTACACCTTC
16 | - | TRBD1 | TRBJ2-5 | TRBV28 | CASSGTLQGIQETQYF | TGTGCCAGCAGCGGAACGCTACAGGGGATCCAAGAGACCCAGTACTTC
14 | few | TRBD1 | TRBJ1-2 | TRBV10-3 | CAISTTGGGYGYTF | TGTGCCATCAGCACCACAGGGGGTGGCTATGGCTACACCTTC
17 | few | TRBD1 | TRBJ1-3 | TRBV7-9 | CASSLYPDRDAGNTIYF | TGTGCCAGCAGCTTATATCCGGACAGGGACGCGGGAAACACCATATATTTT
13 | - | - | TRBJ2-2 | TRBV10-3 | CAISVENTGELFF | TGTGCCATCAGTGTGGAAAACACCGGGGAGCTGTTTTTT
16 | - | TRBD2 | TRBJ2-5 | TRBV7-2 | CASSVVAGGPGETQYF | TGTGCCAGCAGCGTCGTAGCGGGGGGGCCGGGTGAGACCCAGTACTTC
14 | - | TRBD1 | TRBJ1-5 | TRBV29-1 | CSVTLTGSNQPQHF | TGCAGCGTTACCCTGACAGGGAGCAATCAGCCCCAGCATTTT
21 | - | - | TRBJ2-5 | TRBV7-2 | CASSLARTREPARLYQETQYF | TGTGCCAGCAGCTTAGCTAGGACTCGAGAGCCAGCGAGATTGTACCAAGAGACCCAGTACTTC
15 | - | - | TRBJ1-5 | TRBV27 | CASNEQLNSNQPQHF | TGTGCCAGCAACGAACAGTTAAATAGCAATCAGCCCCAGCATTTT
15 | - | TRBD1 | TRBJ1-2 | TRBV20-1 | CSATTGGAVNYGYTF | TGCAGTGCCACGACAGGGGGCGCAGTTAACTATGGCTACACCTTC
17 | few | TRBD2 | TRBJ2-1 | TRBV7-9 | CASSPSTSGPTYNEQFF | TGTGCCAGCAGCCCTAGCACTAGCGGGCCTACCTACAATGAGCAGTTCTTC
15 | few | TRBD1 | TRBJ2-5 | TRBV7-2 | CASSPFYRGEETQYF | TGTGCCAGCAGCCCCTTTTACAGGGGCGAAGAGACCCAGTACTTC
21 | few | TRBD2 | TRBJ2-3 | TRBV27 | CASSTLRGLAGWGTSTDTQYF | TGTGCCAGCAGTACCCTACGCGGACTAGCGGGGTGGGGTACTAGCACAGATACGCAGTATTTT